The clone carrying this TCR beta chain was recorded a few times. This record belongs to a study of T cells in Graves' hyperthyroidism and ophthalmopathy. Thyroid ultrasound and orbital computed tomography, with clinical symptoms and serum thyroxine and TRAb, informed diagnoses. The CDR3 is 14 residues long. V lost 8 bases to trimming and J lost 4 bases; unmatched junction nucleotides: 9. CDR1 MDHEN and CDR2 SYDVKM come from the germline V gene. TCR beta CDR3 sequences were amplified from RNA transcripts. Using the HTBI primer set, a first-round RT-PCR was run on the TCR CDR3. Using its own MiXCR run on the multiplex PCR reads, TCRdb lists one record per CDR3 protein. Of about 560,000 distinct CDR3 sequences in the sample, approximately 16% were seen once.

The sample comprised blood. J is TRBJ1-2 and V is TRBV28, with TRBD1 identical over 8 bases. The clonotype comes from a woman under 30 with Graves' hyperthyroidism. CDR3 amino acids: CASGQTGASYGYTF. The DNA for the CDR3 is TGTGCCAGCGGTCAGACAGGGGCGTCCTATGGCTACACCTTC.